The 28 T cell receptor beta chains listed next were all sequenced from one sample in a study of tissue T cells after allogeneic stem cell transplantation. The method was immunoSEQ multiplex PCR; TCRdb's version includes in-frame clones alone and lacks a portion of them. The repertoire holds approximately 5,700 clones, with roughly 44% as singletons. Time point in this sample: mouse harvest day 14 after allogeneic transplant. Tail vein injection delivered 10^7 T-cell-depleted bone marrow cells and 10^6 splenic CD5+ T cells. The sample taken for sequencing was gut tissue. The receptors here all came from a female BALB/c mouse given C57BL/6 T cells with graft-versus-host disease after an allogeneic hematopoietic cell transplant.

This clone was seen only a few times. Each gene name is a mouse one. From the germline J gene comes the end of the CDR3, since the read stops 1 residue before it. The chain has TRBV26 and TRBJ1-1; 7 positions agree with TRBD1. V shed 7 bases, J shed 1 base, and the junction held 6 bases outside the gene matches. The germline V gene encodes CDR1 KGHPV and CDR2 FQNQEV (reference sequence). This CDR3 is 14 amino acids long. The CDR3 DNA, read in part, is TGTGCCAGCACCCGAGGGACAGTAAACACAGAAGTCTTC. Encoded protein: CASTRGTVNTEVF. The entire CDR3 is CASTRGTVNTEVFF.

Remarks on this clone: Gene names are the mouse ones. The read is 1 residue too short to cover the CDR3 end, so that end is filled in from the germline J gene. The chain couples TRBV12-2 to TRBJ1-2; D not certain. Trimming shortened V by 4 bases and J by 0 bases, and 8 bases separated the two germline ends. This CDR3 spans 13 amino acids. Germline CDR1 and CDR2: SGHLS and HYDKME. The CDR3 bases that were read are TGTGCCAGCTCCCCCGCCCCAAACTCCGACTACACC. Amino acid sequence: CASSPAPNSDYT. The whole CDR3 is CASSPAPNSDYTF.

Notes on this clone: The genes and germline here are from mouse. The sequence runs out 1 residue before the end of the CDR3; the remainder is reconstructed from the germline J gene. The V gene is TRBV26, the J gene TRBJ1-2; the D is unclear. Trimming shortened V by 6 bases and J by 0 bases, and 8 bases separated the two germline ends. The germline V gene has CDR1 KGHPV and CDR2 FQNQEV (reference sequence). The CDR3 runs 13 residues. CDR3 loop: CASSLQSNSDYTF. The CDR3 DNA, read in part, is TGTGCCAGCAGCCTACAGTCAAACTCCGACTACACC.

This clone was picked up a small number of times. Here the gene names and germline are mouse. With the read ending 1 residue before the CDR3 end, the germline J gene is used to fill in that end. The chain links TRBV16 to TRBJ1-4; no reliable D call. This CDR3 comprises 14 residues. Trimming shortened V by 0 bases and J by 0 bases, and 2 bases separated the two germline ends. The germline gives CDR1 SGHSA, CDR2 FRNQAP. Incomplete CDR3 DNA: TGTGCAAGCAGCTTAGAAGTTTCCAACGAAAGATTATTT. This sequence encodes CASSLEVSNERLF. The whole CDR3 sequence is CASSLEVSNERLFF.

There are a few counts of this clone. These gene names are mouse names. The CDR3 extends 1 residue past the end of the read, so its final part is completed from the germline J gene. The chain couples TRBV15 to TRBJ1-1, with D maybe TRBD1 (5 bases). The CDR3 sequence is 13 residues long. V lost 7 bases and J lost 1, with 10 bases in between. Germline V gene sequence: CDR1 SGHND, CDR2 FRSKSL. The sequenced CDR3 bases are TGTGCCAGCACTCTCACAGGAAACACAGAAGTCTTC. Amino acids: CASTLTGNTEVF. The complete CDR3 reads CASTLTGNTEVFF.

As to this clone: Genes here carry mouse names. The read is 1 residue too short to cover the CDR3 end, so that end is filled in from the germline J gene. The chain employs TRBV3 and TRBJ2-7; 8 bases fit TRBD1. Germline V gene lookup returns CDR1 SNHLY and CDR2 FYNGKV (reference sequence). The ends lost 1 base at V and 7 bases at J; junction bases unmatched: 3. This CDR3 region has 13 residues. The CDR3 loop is CASSLDRGWEQYF. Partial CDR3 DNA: TGTGCCAGCAGCTTAGACAGGGGGTGGGAACAGTAC. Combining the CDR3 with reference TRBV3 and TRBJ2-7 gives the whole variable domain GPKVLQIPSHQIIDMGQMVTLNCDPVSNHLYFYWYKQILGQQMEFLVNFYNGKVMEKSKLFKDQFSVERPDGSYFTLKIQPTALEDSAVYFCASSLDRGWEQYFGPGTRLTVL.

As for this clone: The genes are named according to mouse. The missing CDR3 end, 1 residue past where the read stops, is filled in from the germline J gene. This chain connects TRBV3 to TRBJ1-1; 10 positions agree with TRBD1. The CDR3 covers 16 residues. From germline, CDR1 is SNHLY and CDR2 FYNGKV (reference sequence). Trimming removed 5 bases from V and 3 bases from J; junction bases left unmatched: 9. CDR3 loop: CASSPSRDRGDTEVFF. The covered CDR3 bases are TGTGCCAGCAGCCCCTCCCGGGACAGGGGAGACACAGAAGTCTTC. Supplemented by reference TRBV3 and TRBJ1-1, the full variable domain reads GPKVLQIPSHQIIDMGQMVTLNCDPVSNHLYFYWYKQILGQQMEFLVNFYNGKVMEKSKLFKDQFSVERPDGSYFTLKIQPTALEDSAVYFCASSPSRDRGDTEVFFGKGTRLTVV.

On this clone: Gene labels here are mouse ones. The CDR3 loop is CASGETGGKDTEVFF. CDR3 DNA, as far as it was read: TGTGCCAGCGGTGAGACAGGGGGGAAGGACACAGAAGTCTTC. V gene TRBV13-2 combines with J gene TRBJ1-1; 9 bases line up with TRBD1. The CDR3 is cut off 1 residue early in the read; its end comes from the germline J gene. Germline V gene data show CDR1 as NNHNN and CDR2 as SYGAGS (reference sequence). V was clipped by 2 bases and J by 3 bases; unmatched bases: 5. This CDR3 is built from 15 residues.

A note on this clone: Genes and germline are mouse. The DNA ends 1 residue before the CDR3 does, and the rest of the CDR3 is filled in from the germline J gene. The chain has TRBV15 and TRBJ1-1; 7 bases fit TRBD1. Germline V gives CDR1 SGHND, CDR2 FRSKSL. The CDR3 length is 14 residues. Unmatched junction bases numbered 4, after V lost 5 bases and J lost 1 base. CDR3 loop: CASSPRTGNTEVFF. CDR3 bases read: TGTGCCAGCAGTCCCCGGACAGGAAACACAGAAGTCTTC.

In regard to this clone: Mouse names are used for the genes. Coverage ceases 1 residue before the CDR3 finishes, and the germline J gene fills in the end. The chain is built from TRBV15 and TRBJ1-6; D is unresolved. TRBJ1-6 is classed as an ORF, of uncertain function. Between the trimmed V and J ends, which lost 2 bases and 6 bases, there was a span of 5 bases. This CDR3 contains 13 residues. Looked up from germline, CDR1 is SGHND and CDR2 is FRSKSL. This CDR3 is CASSLNINSPLYF. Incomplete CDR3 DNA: TGTGCCAGCAGTTTAAACATTAATTCGCCCCTCTAC.

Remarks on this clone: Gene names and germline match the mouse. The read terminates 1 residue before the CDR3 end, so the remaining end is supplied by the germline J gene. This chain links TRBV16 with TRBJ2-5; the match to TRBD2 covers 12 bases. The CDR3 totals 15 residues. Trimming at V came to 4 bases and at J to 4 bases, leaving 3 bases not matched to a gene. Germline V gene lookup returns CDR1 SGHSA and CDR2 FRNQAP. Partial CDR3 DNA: TGTGCAAGCAGCTCGACTGGGGGGGCGGAAGACACCCAGTAC. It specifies CASSSTGGAEDTQY. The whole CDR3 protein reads CASSSTGGAEDTQYF.

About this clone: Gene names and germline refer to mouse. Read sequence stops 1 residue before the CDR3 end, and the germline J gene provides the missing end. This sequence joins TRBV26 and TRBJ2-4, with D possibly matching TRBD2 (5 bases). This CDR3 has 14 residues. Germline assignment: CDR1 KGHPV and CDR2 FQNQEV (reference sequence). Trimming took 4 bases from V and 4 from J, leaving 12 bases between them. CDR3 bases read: TGTGCCAGCAGTCCCCGCCTGGGCGAAAACACCTTGTAC. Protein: CASSPRLGENTLY. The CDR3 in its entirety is CASSPRLGENTLYF.

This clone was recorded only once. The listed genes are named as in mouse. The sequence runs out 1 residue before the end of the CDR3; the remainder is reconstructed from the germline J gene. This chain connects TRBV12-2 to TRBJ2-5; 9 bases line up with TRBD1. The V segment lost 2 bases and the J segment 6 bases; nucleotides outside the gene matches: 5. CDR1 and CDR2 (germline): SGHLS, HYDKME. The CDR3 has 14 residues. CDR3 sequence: CASSPQQGADTQYF. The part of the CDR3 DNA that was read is TGTGCCAGCTCTCCCCAACAGGGGGCGGACACCCAGTAC.

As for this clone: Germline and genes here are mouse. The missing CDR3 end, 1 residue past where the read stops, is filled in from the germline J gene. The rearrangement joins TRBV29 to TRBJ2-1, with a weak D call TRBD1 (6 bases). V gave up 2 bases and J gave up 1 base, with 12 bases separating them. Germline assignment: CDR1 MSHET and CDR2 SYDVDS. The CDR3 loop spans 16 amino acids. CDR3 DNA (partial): TGTGCTAGCAGTTTAAGGCAGGGGCCAAACTATGCTGAGCAGTTC. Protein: CASSLRQGPNYAEQF. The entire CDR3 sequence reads CASSLRQGPNYAEQFF.

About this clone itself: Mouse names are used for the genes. CDR3 bases read: TGTGCCAGCAGCCAGGGGGCTTCTGGAAATACGCTCTAT. Translation gives CASSQGASGNTLY. The entire CDR3 protein reads CASSQGASGNTLYF. The genes are TRBV3 and TRBJ1-3; 8 bases map to TRBD1. The read comes to an end 1 residue before the CDR3 does, leaving the germline J gene to fill in the end. The CDR3 spans 14 residues. The V and J ends lost 5 bases and 0 bases, in that order; junction bases with no gene match: 0. The germline V gene has CDR1 SNHLY and CDR2 FYNGKV (reference sequence).

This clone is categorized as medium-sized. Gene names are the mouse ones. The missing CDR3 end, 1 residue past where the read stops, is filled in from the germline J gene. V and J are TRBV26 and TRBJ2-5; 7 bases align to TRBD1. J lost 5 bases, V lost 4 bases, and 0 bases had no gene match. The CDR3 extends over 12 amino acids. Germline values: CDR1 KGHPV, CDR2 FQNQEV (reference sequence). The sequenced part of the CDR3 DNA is TGTGCCAGCAGTCGGGACAGAGACACCCAGTAC. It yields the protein CASSRDRDTQY. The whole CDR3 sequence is CASSRDRDTQYF.

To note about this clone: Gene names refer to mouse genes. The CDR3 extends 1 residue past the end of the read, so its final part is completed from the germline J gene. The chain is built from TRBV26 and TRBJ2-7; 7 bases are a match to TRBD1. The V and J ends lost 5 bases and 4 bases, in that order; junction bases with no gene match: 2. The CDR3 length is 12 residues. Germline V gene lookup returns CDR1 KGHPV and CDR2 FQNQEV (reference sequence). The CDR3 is CASSSGQYEQYF. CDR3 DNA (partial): TGTGCCAGCAGTTCGGGACAGTATGAACAGTAC.

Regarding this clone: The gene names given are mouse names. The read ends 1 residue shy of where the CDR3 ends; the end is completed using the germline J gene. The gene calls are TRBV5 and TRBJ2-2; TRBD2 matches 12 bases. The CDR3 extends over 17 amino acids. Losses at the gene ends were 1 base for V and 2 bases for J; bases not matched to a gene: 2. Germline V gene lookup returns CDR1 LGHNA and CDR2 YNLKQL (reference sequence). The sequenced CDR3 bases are TGTGCCAGCAGCCAAGGGGACTGGGGGGTCAACACCGGGCAGCTCTAC. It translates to CASSQGDWGVNTGQLY. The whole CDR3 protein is CASSQGDWGVNTGQLYF.

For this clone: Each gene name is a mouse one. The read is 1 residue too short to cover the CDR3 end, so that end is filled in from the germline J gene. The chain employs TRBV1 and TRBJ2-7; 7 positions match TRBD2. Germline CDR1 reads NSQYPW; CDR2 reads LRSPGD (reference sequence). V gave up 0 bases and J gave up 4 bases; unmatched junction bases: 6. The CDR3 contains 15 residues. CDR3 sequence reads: CTCSADRWGTYEQYF. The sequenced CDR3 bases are TGCACCTGCAGTGCAGATCGCTGGGGGACTTATGAACAGTAC.

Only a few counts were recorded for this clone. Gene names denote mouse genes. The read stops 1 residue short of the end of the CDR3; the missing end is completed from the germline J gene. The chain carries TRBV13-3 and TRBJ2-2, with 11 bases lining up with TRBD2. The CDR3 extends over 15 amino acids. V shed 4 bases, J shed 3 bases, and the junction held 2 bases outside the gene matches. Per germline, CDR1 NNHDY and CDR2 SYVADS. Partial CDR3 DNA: TGTGCCAGCAGTCCGGGACTGGGGGACACCGGGCAGCTCTAC. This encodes CASSPGLGDTGQLY. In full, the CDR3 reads CASSPGLGDTGQLYF.

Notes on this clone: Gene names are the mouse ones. The CDR3 DNA, read in part, is TGTGCCAGCAGTTTGGGGGGGCGCGGGGAACAGTAC. Encoded protein: CASSLGGRGEQY. The whole CDR3 protein reads CASSLGGRGEQYF. The chain joins TRBV15 to TRBJ2-7; TRBD2 matches 8 bases. The read terminates 1 residue before the CDR3 end, so the remaining end is supplied by the germline J gene. Trimming at V came to 3 bases and at J to 7 bases, leaving 5 bases not matched to a gene. CDR3 length equals 13 residues. In germline, CDR1 is SGHND, CDR2 FRSKSL.

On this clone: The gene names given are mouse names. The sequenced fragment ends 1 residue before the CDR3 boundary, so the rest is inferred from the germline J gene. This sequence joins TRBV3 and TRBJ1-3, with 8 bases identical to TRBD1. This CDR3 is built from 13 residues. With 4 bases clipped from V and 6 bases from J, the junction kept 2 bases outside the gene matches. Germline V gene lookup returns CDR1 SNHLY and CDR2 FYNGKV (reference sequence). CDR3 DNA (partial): TGTGCCAGCAGCTCGACAGGGGAAAATACGCTCTAT. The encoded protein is CASSSTGENTLY. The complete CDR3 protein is CASSSTGENTLYF.

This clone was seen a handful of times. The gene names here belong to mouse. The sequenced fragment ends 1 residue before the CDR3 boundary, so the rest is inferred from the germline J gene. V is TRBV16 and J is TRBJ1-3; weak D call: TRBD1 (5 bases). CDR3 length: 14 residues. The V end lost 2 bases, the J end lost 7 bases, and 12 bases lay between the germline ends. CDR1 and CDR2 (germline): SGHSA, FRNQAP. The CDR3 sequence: CASSLMAGRNTLYF. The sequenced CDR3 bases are TGTGCAAGCAGCTTAATGGCAGGGAGGAATACGCTCTAT.

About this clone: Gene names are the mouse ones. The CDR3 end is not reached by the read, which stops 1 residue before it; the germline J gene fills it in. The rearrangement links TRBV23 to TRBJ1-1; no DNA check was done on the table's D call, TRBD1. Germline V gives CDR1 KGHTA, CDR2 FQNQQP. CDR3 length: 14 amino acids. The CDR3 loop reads CSSSQRDTNTEVFF. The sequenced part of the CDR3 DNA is TGCTCCAGCAGTCAAAGGGACACTAACACAGAAGTCTTC.

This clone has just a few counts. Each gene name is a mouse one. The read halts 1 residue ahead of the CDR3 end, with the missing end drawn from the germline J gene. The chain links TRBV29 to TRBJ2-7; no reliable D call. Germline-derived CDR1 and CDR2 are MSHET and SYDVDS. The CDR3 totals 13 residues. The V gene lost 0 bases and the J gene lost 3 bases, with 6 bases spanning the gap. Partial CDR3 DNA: TGTGCTAGCAGTTTATCATCAGTCTATGAACAGTAC. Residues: CASSLSSVYEQY. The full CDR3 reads CASSLSSVYEQYF.

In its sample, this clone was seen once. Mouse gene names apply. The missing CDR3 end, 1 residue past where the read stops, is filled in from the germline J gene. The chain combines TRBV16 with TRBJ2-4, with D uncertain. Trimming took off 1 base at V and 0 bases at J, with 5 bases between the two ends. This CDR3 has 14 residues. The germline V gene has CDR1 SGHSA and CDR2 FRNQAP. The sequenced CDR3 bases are TGTGCAAGCAGCTTAGGGGGAAGTCAAAACACCTTGTAC. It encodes CASSLGGSQNTLY. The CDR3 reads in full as CASSLGGSQNTLYF.

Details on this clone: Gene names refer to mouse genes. CDR3 DNA, as far as it was read: TGTGCCAGCAGACCGACAGGGGGTTCTGGAAATACGCTCTAT. It encodes CASRPTGGSGNTLY. The entire CDR3 protein is CASRPTGGSGNTLYF. The chain uses TRBV3 and TRBJ1-3, with 9 positions matching TRBD1. The observed sequence ends 1 residue before the CDR3 terminus, with the missing tail filled in from the germline J gene. The ends lost 6 bases at V and 0 bases at J; junction bases unmatched: 3. Per the germline V gene, CDR1 is SNHLY and CDR2 is FYNGKV (reference sequence). The CDR3 runs to 15 residues.

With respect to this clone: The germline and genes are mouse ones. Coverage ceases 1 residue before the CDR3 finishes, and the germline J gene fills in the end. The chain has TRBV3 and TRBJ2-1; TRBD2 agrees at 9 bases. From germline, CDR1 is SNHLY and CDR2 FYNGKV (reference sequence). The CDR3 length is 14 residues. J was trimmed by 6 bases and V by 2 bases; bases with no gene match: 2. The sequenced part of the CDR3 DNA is TGTGCCAGCAGCTTACTGGGGGGGAGTGCTGAGCAGTTC. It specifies CASSLLGGSAEQF. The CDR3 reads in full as CASSLLGGSAEQFF. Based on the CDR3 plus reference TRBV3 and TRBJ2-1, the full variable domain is GPKVLQIPSHQIIDMGQMVTLNCDPVSNHLYFYWYKQILGQQMEFLVNFYNGKVMEKSKLFKDQFSVERPDGSYFTLKIQPTALEDSAVYFCASSLLGGSAEQFFGPGTRLTVL.